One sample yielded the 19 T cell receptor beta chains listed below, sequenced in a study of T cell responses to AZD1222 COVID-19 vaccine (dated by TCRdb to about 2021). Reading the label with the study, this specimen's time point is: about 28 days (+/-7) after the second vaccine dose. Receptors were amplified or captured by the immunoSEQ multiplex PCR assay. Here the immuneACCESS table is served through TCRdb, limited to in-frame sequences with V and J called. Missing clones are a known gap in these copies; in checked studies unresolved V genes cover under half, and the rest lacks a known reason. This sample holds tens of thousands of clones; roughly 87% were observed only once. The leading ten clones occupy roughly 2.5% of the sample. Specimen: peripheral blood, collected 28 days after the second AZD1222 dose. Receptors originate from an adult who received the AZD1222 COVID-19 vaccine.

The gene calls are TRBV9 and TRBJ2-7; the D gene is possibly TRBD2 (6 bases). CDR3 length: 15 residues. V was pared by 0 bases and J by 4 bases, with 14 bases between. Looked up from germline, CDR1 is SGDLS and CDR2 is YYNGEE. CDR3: CASSVAPGAQYEQYF. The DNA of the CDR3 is TGTGCCAGCAGCGTAGCACCGGGAGCGCAGTACGAGCAGTACTTC.

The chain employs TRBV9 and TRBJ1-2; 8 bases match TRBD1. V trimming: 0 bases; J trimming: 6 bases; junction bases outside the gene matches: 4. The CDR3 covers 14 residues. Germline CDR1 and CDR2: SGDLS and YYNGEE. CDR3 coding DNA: TGTGCCAGCAGCGTAGGGACAGGGCCTGATGGCTACACCTTC. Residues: CASSVGTGPDGYTF.

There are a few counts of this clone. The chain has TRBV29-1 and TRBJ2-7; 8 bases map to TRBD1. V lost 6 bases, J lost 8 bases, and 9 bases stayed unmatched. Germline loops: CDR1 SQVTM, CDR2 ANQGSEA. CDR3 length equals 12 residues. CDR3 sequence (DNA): TGCAGCGTCGGGACAGGTGGTTGGCAGCAGTACTTC. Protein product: CSVGTGGWQQYF.

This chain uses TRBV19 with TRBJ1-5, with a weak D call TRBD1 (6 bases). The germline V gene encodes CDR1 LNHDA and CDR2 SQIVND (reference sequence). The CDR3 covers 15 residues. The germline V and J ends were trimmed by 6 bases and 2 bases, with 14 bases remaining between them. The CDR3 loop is CASRRTGSGNQPQHF. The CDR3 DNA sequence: TGTGCCAGTAGGCGAACAGGGAGTGGCAATCAGCCCCAGCATTTT. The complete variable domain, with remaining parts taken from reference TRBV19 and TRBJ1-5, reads DGGITQSPKYLFRKEGQNVTLSCEQNLNHDAMYWYRQDPGQGLRLIYYSQIVNDFQKGDIAEGYSVSREKKESFPLTVTSAQKNPTAFYLCASRRTGSGNQPQHFGDGTRLSIL.

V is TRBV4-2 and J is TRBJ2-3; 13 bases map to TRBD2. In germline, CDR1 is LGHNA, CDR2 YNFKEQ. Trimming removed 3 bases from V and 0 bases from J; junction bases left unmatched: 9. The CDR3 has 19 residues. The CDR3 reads CASSQTGTSGTPSTDTQYF. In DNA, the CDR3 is TGTGCCAGCAGCCAGACTGGGACTAGCGGGACCCCTAGCACAGATACGCAGTATTTT.

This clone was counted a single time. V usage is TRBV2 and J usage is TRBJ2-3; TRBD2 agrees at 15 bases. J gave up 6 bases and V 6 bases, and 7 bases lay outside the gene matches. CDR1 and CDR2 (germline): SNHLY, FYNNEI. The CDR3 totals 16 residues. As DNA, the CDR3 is TGTGCCAGCAGGGCCGGGACTAGCGGGAGGACTGATACGCAGTATTTT. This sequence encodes CASRAGTSGRTDTQYF.

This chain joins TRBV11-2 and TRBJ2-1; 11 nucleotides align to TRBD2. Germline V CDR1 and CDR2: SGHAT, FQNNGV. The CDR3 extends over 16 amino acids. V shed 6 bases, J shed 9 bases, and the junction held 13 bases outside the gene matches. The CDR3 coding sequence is TGTGCCAGCAGACCAGTGAGACTAGCGGGAATCGGTGAGCAGTTCTTC. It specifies CASRPVRLAGIGEQFF. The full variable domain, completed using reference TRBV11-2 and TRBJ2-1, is EAGVAQSPRYKIIEKRQSVAFWCNPISGHATLYWYQQILGQGPKLLIQFQNNGVVDDSQLPKDRFSAERLKGVDSTLKIQPAKLEDSAVYLCASRPVRLAGIGEQFFGPGTRLTVL.

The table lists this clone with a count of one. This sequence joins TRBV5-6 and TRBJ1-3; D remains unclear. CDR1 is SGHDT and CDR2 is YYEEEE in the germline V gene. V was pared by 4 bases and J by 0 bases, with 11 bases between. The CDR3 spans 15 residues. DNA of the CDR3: TGTGCCAGCAGCCCGGGTCTCGCCTCTGGAAACACCATATATTTT. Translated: CASSPGLASGNTIYF.

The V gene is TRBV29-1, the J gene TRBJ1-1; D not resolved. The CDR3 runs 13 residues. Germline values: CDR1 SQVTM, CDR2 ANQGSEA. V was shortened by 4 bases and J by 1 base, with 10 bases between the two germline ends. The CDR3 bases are TGCAGCGTTGTAGAGGCACCGAACACTGAAGCTTTCTTT. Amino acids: CSVVEAPNTEAFF.

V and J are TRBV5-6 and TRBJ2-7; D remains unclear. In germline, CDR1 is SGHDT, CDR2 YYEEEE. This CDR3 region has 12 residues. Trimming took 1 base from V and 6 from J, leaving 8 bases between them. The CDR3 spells CASSLTVGEQYF. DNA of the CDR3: TGTGCCAGCAGCTTGACCGTGGGCGAGCAGTACTTC.

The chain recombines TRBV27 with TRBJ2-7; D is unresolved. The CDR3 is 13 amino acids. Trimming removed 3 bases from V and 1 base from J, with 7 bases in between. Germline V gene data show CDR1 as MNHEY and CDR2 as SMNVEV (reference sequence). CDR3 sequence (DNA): TGTGCCAGCAGTTTTGCACAGTCCTACGAGCAGTACTTC. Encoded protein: CASSFAQSYEQYF.

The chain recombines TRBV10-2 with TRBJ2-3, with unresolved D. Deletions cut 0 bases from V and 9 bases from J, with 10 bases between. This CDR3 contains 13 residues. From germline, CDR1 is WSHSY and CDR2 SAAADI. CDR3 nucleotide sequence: TGCGCCAGCAGTGAGTCGGTGGACGGGACGCAGTATTTT. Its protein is CASSESVDGTQYF.

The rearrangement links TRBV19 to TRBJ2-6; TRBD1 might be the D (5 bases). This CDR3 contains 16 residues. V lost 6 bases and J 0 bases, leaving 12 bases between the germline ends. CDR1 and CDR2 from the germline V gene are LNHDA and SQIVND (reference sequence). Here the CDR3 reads CASRPDSLSGANVLTF. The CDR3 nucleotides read TGTGCCAGTAGGCCTGACAGTCTCTCTGGGGCCAACGTCCTGACTTTC. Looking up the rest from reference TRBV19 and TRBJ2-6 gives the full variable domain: DGGITQSPKYLFRKEGQNVTLSCEQNLNHDAMYWYRQDPGQGLRLIYYSQIVNDFQKGDIAEGYSVSREKKESFPLTVTSAQKNPTAFYLCASRPDSLSGANVLTFGAGSRLTVL.

CDR3 bases: TGTGCCAGCAGCCAAGGAGTTAGTAGCGGGATCCAAGAGACCCAGTACTTC. It codes for CASSQGVSSGIQETQYF. This chain connects TRBV14 to TRBJ2-5, with TRBD2 matching over 8 bases. The CDR3 runs 17 residues. V lost 1 base to trimming and J lost 1 base; unmatched junction nucleotides: 8. Germline V CDR1 and CDR2: SGHDN, FVKESK.

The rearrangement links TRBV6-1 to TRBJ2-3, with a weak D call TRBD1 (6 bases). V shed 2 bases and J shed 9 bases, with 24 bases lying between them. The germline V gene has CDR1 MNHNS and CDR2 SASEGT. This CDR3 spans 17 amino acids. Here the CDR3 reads CASSEPLLLGETGTQYF. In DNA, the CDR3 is TGTGCCAGCAGTGAACCCCTTCTCTTGGGGGAGACAGGAACGCAGTATTTT.

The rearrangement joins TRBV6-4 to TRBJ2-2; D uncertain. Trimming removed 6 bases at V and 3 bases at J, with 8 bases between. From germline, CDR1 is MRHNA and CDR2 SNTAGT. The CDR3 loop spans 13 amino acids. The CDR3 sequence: CASRVGDTGELFF. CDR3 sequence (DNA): TGTGCCAGCAGGGTTGGCGACACCGGGGAGCTGTTTTTT.

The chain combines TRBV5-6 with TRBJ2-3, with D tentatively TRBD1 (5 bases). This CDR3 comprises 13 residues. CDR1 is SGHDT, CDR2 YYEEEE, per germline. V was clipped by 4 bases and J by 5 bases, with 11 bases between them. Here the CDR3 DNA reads TGTGCCAGCAGCCCCAGGGCGATAGATACGCAGTATTTT. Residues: CASSPRAIDTQYF.

DNA of the CDR3: TGTGCCAGCCTAGAGGGTGATAACTCCTACAATGAGCAGTTCTTC. Translated, it gives CASLEGDNSYNEQFF. This chain connects TRBV2 to TRBJ2-1, with D possibly being TRBD2 (5 bases). Looked up from germline, CDR1 is SNHLY and CDR2 is FYNNEI. This CDR3 is built from 15 residues. The germline V and J ends were trimmed by 8 bases and 0 bases, with 14 bases remaining between them.

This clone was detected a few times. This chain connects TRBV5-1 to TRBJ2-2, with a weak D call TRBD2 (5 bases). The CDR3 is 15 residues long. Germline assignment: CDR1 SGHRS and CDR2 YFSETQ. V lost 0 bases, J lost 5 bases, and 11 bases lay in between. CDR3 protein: CASSLAEGYTGELFF. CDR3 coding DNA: TGCGCCAGCAGCTTGGCTGAGGGATATACCGGGGAGCTGTTTTTT.